This T cell receptor (beta chain) was retrieved from a study of T-cell reconstitution after alpha-beta-depleted transplantation in children (dated by TCRdb to 2015 to 2016). About the investigation overall: The study quantitatively tracked T-cell immune reconstitution after TCRalphabeta/CD19-depleted allogeneic hematopoietic cell transplantation in children using TCR repertoire profiling.

Libraries came from PCR. For sequencing, an Illumina HiSeq 2500 was employed. TCR libraries were prepared with molecular barcoding, using unique molecular identifiers to normalize TCRbeta repertoire quantification. TCRdb ran its own pipeline on the public reads, namely fastp trimming at Q25 and MiXCR clone calling, and kept in-frame beta chains. Under each unique CDR3 protein, matching rows form one entry showing the most common genes and DNA. The sample table shows 550,000 to 800,000 distinct CDR3 sequences, and over 10% are seen once. Around 0.79% of the sample lies in the top ten. The paper as a whole reports these results and caveats: In some patients, the high TCRbeta diversity seen at day 60 was put down to recipient T cells and intrathymic progenitors that had survived conditioning. The apparently early recovery of alphabetaT-cell counts about two months after transplant reportedly depended on only several hundred rapidly expanded clones that came from non-depleted graft cells. Over the following months the frequencies of hyperexpanded clones went down, and after one year T-cell counts and TCRbeta diversity were mostly credited to newly produced T cells.

Per the publication, the treatment or condition label means: allogeneic hematopoietic cell transplantation with graft depleted of TCRalphabeta T cells and CD19 B cells. The transplant recipients were children given TCRalphabeta/CD19-depleted allogeneic hematopoietic cell grafts. This clonotype has just a few counts. Its antigen remains undetermined. Per-base qualities were not stored, and no clone one base away is much larger. Between the V and J ends, shortened by 4 bases and 6 bases respectively, the junction contains 8 bases. As encoded in the germline V gene (reference sequence), CDR1 is SEHNR while CDR2 is FQNEAQ. The CDR3 spans 12 residues, from the cysteine through the phenylalanine. Kept here is only the CDR3 DNA, which spans 36 bases and is read in frame from base 1.

The receptor was derived from a girl aged 2-10 years with congenital amegakaryocytic thrombocytopenia, due to receive a stem cell transplant. Sequences were derived from PBMCs, sampled before TCRalphabeta/CD19-depleted stem cell transplant. The chain is encoded by TRBV7-9 joined to TRBJ2-3; the D segment cannot be called with confidence. The CDR3 region has the sequence CASSYLKDTQYF. The nucleotide sequence reads TGTGCCAGCAGCTACCTCAAGGATACGCAGTATTTT.